The 21 T cell receptor beta chains reported below all come from one sample, sequenced in a study of Ad26.COV2.S vaccination and SARS-CoV-2 variants. The data were produced by immunoSEQ multiplex PCR, yet TCRdb's version contains in-frame clones alone and is incomplete. The sample includes around 300,000 clones, around 88% of them seen just once. Treatment described: 15 to 20 received Ad26.COV2.S at low or high dose, single or two shots; about 5 received placebo; per-sample allocation not given. Samples were taken on day 63 after the first vaccine or placebo injection. The sequenced sample was peripheral blood, obtained in a trial of Ad26.COV2.S vaccine versus placebo. The receptors derive from a person aged 18 to 65 who received the Ad26.COV2.S COVID-19 vaccine or a placebo.

The V gene is TRBV5-1, the J gene TRBJ2-3; no firm D call. V was clipped by 0 bases and J by 0 bases, with 11 bases between them. This CDR3 contains 16 residues. CDR1 is SGHRS, CDR2 YFSETQ, per germline. The CDR3 nucleotides read TGCGCCAGCAGCTTGGAGACGGGCTATAGCACAGATACGCAGTATTTT. As protein: CASSLETGYSTDTQYF. Combining the CDR3 with reference TRBV5-1 and TRBJ2-3 gives the whole variable domain KAGVTQTPRYLIKTRGQQVTLSCSPISGHRSVSWYQQTPGQGLQFLFEYFSETQRNKGNFPGRFSGRQFSNSRSEMNVSTLELGDSALYLCASSLETGYSTDTQYFGPGTRLTVL.

The chain combines TRBV7-2 with TRBJ1-6; D may be TRBD1 (5 bases). The germline CDR1 and CDR2 sequences are SGHTA and FQGNSA. Trimming took off 1 base at V and 4 bases at J, with 14 bases between the two ends. The CDR3 is 17 amino acids. CDR3 amino acids: CASSLVFVTEYNSPLHF. CDR3 DNA: TGTGCCAGCAGCTTAGTTTTTGTGACAGAGTATAATTCACCCCTCCACTTT.

Remarks on this clone: Other nucleotide sequences in the sample specify the same CDR3. The rearrangement joins TRBV9 to TRBJ1-1; D call uncertain. This CDR3 is built from 13 residues. Trimming cost V 2 bases and J 1 base, with 6 bases left between them. From germline, CDR1 is SGDLS and CDR2 YYNGEE. The DNA for the CDR3 is TGTGCCAGCAGCGTCGGCCGGAACACTGAAGCTTTCTTT. Translating gives CASSVGRNTEAFF.

This clone occurred once. V usage is TRBV19 and J usage is TRBJ2-7, with TRBD2 matching 9 bases. The germline CDR1 and CDR2 sequences are LNHDA and SQIVND (reference sequence). The J segment lost 4 bases and the V segment lost 2 bases, leaving 6 bases of the junction unmatched. This CDR3 spans 15 amino acids. The DNA for the CDR3 is TGTGCCAGTAGTATAATGGCTAGCGGGACTTACGAGCAGTACTTC. Translation gives CASSIMASGTYEQYF.

This chain connects TRBV7-9 to TRBJ2-6; unclear D gene. Trimming took 1 base from V and 4 from J, leaving 8 bases between them. The CDR3 is 15 amino acids. CDR1 and CDR2 from the germline V gene are SEHNR and FQNEAQ (reference sequence). CDR3 protein: CASSLGSTGANVLTF. CDR3 DNA sequence: TGTGCCAGCAGCTTAGGATCCACCGGGGCCAACGTCCTGACTTTC.

The chain has TRBV2 and TRBJ2-1, with D tentatively TRBD1 (6 bases). Germline V gives CDR1 SNHLY, CDR2 FYNNEI. The CDR3 extends over 13 amino acids. V lost 1 base to trimming and J lost 8 bases, with 9 bases between them. CDR3 region: CASSEDRVDEQFF. CDR3 nucleotide sequence: TGTGCCAGCAGTGAAGACAGGGTAGATGAGCAGTTCTTC.

The V gene is TRBV5-4, the J gene TRBJ1-2; the D is unclear. V dropped 0 bases and J dropped 4 bases, with 13 bases sitting between them. The germline V gene encodes CDR1 SGHNT and CDR2 YYREEE (reference sequence). The length of the CDR3 is 15 residues. The CDR3 is CASSLAAGRSYGYTF. The CDR3 bases are TGTGCCAGCAGCTTGGCCGCAGGTCGGAGCTATGGCTACACCTTC.

A single count supports this clone. V usage is TRBV19 and J usage is TRBJ2-2; TRBD1 is a possible D gene (5 bases). The V end lost 6 bases, the J end lost 2 bases, and 13 bases lay between the germline ends. This CDR3 has 15 residues. Germline V gives CDR1 LNHDA, CDR2 SQIVND (reference sequence). The CDR3: CASRRDRENTGELFF. The CDR3 DNA sequence: TGTGCCAGTAGGCGTGACAGAGAAAACACCGGGGAGCTGTTTTTT.

The chain carries TRBV7-9 and TRBJ2-5, with D possibly being TRBD2 (6 bases). Germline assignment: CDR1 SEHNR and CDR2 FQNEAQ (reference sequence). Between the trimmed V and J ends, which lost 3 bases and 2 bases, there was a span of 19 bases. This CDR3 has 17 residues. The CDR3 coding sequence is TGTGCCAGCAGCTTTTCCCTCAGGGCGGGGTTACAAGAGACCCAGTACTTC. This encodes CASSFSLRAGLQETQYF.

V usage is TRBV7-8 and J usage is TRBJ2-5; TRBD2 agrees at 8 bases. Germline-derived CDR1 and CDR2 are SGHVS and FQNEAQ. The CDR3 is made up of 13 amino acids. V trimming: 5 bases; J trimming: 5 bases; junction bases outside the gene matches: 4. CDR3 residues: CASSPGGVETQYF. The CDR3, as DNA: TGTGCCAGCAGCCCCGGGGGGGTTGAGACCCAGTACTTC.

This clone has only one observation. The rearrangement links TRBV2 to TRBJ2-7; D call uncertain. The CDR3 extends over 14 amino acids. V was clipped by 3 bases and J by 3 bases, with 12 bases between them. Germline CDR1 and CDR2: SNHLY and FYNNEI. DNA of the CDR3: TGTGCCAGCAGTGAGAATATGATTAGCTACGAGCAGTACTTC. Translation: CASSENMISYEQYF.

The V and J genes are TRBV7-9 and TRBJ2-6; 7 nucleotides align to TRBD2. V shed 2 bases, J shed 0 bases, and the junction held 4 bases outside the gene matches. There are 17 residues in the CDR3. The germline CDR1 and CDR2 sequences are SEHNR and FQNEAQ (reference sequence). CDR3 DNA sequence: TGTGCCAGCAGCTTATTGGGAGGGCCCTCTGGGGCCAACGTCCTGACTTTC. This gives the protein CASSLLGGPSGANVLTF.

This chain joins TRBV2 and TRBJ2-7; 9 bases match TRBD2. Germline V gene sequence: CDR1 SNHLY, CDR2 FYNNEI. With 6 bases clipped from V and 5 bases from J, the junction kept 5 bases outside the gene matches. The length of the CDR3 is 13 residues. The CDR3: CASRRTSVNEQYF. CDR3 bases: TGTGCCAGCAGGAGGACTAGCGTTAACGAGCAGTACTTC. Combining the CDR3 with reference TRBV2 and TRBJ2-7 gives the whole variable domain EPEVTQTPSHQVTQMGQEVILRCVPISNHLYFYWYRQILGQKVEFLVSFYNNEISEKSEIFDDQFSVERPDGSNFTLKIRSTKLEDSAMYFCASRRTSVNEQYFGPGTRLTVT.

This chain links TRBV29-1 with TRBJ2-7; TRBD2 matches 7 bases. V shed 0 bases, J shed 2 bases, and the junction held 7 bases outside the gene matches. There are 15 residues in the CDR3. Germline V CDR1 and CDR2: SQVTM, ANQGSEA. CDR3 nucleotide sequence: TGCAGCGTTGAAGAATGGGGAGGGTCTACCTACGAGCAGTACTTC. Translated, it gives CSVEEWGGSTYEQYF.

The chain joins TRBV7-3 to TRBJ1-6; D gene ambiguous. The CDR3 loop spans 16 amino acids. V was clipped by 1 base and J by 8 bases, with 15 bases between them. CDR1 SGHTA and CDR2 FQGTGA come from the germline V gene. The CDR3 DNA reads as TGTGCCAGCAGCTTAATGGCCCGGGGATTTGATTCACCCCTCCACTTT. This sequence encodes CASSLMARGFDSPLHF. Drawing the rest from reference TRBV7-3 and TRBJ1-6, the complete variable domain is GAGVSQTPSNKVTEKGKYVELRCDPISGHTALYWYRQSLGQGPEFLIYFQGTGAADDSGLPNDRFFAVRPEGSVSTLKIQRTERGDSAVYLCASSLMARGFDSPLHFGNGTRLTVT.

The J gene is TRBJ2-2, the V gene TRBV6-5, with TRBD2 matching 7 bases. Germline-derived CDR1 and CDR2 are MNHEY and SVGAGI. CDR3 length: 14 amino acids. The V gene end was trimmed by 6 bases and the J gene end by 7 bases; junction bases not matched to a gene: 8. The chain's CDR3 is CASSLSGVGGELFF. CDR3 coding DNA: TGTGCCAGCAGCTTAAGCGGGGTGGGCGGGGAGCTGTTTTTT.

The chain employs TRBV12-3 or TRBV12-4 and TRBJ1-6; D gene unclear. Deletions cut 5 bases from V and 7 bases from J, with 6 bases between. The CDR3 contains 12 residues. The CDR3 DNA follows: TGTGCCAGCAGTGGAGGGAATTCACCCCTCCACTTT. It translates to CASSGGNSPLHF.

V and J are TRBV19 and TRBJ2-7, with 8 positions matching TRBD1. The ends lost 5 bases at V and 2 bases at J; junction bases unmatched: 8. There are 15 residues in the CDR3. The germline V gene encodes CDR1 LNHDA and CDR2 SQIVND (reference sequence). For the CDR3, the DNA is TGTGCCAGTAGTCCTACGGACAGGGATACCTACGAGCAGTACTTC. The encoded protein is CASSPTDRDTYEQYF.

The genes are TRBV7-2 and TRBJ2-7, with TRBD1 identical over 8 bases. Per germline, CDR1 SGHTA and CDR2 FQGNSA. The CDR3 spans 14 residues. The V and J ends lost 3 bases and 3 bases, in that order; junction bases with no gene match: 4. CDR3 sequence (DNA): TGTGCCAGCAGCTTGACAGGGGTTGGCTACGAGCAGTACTTC. Protein: CASSLTGVGYEQYF.

This clone was seen a handful of times. The gene calls are TRBV6-2 or TRBV6-3 and TRBJ2-7, with D possibly TRBD2 on 6 matching bases. Germline CDR1 and CDR2: MNHEY and SVGEGT. The CDR3 runs to 14 residues. V was shortened by 2 bases and J by 3 bases, with 11 bases between the two germline ends. The CDR3 spells CASSYTGTLYEQYF. In DNA form, the CDR3 reads TGTGCCAGCAGTTACACCGGGACTCTCTACGAGCAGTACTTC.

This clone was picked up one time. The chain links TRBV11-3 to TRBJ2-1; no reliable D call. The CDR3 contains 12 residues. Germline V lookup: CDR1 SGHNT, CDR2 YENEEA. V lost 5 bases and J lost 7, with 9 bases in between. CDR3 nucleotide sequence: TGTGCCAGCAGCGGGCAGAAGAATGAGCAGTTCTTC. Encoded protein: CASSGQKNEQFF.